This entry features one TCR beta chain sequence. These data originate in a study of blood T cell repertoires in COVID-19. Study overall: Material from acute and convalescent COVID-19 was sourced from the United States, Italy and Spain. The cDNA or gDNA used as material had been derived from T cells, B-cell-depleted T cells, or PBMCs.

Study processing details: Nucleated cell counts were estimated from reference gene primer amplification. The table came from immunoSEQ multiplex PCR; TCRdb's copy has only in-frame clones and leaves some out. The V and J calls and clone size are taken from that table; D and trimming were inferred from the DNA. The sample carries 300,000 to 350,000 clones, roughly 91% recorded once. The V and J ends lost 9 bases and 8 bases respectively, with 17 bases between them. The CDR3 consists of 13 residues. The germline CDR1 and CDR2 sequences are SGHDT and YYEEEE. Before being deemed recovered, Cohort 3 donors had two negative PCRs, clearance, or symptom resolution.

What was sequenced was PBMCs or T cells enriched from blood (not recorded which). The TCR originated in a young woman who had recovered from COVID-19. This chain links TRBV5-6 with TRBJ1-4; perhaps TRBD1 as D (5 bases). DNA for the CDR3: TGTGCCACCCGGCGGCAGGGAATGGAAAAACTGTTTTTT. It specifies CATRRQGMEKLFF.